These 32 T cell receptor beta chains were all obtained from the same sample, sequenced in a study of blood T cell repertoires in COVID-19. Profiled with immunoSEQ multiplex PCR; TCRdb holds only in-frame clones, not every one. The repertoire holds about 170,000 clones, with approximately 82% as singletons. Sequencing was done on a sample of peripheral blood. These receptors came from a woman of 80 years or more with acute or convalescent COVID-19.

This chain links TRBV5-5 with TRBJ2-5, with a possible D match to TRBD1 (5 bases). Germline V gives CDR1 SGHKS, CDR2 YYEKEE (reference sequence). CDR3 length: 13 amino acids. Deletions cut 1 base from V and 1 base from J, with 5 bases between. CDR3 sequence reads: CASSLRGQETQYF. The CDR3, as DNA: TGTGCCAGCAGCTTGAGGGGCCAAGAGACCCAGTACTTC.

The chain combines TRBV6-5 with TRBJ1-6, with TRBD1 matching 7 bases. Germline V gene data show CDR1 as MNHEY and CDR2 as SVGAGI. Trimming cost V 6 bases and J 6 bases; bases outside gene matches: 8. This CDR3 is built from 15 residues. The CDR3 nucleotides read TGTGCCAGCAGACATCGGGACAGCGTTAATTCACCCCTCCACTTT. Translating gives CASRHRDSVNSPLHF.

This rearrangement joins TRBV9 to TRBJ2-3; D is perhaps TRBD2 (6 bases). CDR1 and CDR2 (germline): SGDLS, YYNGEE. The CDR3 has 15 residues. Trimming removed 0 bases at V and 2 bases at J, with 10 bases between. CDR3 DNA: TGTGCCAGCAGCGTAGGCGGGGCAGACACAGATACGCAGTATTTT. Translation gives CASSVGGADTDTQYF.

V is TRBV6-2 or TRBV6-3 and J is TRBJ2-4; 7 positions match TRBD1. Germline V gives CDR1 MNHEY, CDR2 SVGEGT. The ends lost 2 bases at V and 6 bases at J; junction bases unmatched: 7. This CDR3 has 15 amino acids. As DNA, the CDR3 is TGTGCCAGCAGTTACCACGGGACAGATTCAAACATTCAGTACTTC. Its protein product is CASSYHGTDSNIQYF.

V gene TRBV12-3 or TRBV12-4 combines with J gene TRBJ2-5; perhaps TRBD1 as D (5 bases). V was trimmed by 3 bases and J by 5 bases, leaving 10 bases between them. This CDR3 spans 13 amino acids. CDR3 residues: CASSLGQGETQYF. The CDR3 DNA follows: TGTGCCAGCAGTTTGGGGCAAGGGGAGACCCAGTACTTC.

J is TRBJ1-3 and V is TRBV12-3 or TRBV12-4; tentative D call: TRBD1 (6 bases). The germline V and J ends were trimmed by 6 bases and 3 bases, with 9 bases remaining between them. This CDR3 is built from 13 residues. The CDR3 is CASRYRDGNTIYF. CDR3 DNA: TGTGCCAGCAGATACAGGGATGGAAACACCATATATTTT.

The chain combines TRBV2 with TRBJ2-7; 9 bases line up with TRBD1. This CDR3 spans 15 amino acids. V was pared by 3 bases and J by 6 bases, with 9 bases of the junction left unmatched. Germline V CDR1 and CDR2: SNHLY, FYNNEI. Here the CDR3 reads CASSELGTGYGEQYF. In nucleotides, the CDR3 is TGTGCCAGCAGTGAGTTAGGGACAGGGTACGGCGAGCAGTACTTC.

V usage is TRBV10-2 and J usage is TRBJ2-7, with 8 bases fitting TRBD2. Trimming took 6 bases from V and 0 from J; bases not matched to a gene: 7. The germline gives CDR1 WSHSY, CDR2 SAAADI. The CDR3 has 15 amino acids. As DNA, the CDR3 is TGCGCCAGCAGCAACAGCGGGAGTGGCTCCTACGAGCAGTACTTC. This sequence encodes CASSNSGSGSYEQYF.

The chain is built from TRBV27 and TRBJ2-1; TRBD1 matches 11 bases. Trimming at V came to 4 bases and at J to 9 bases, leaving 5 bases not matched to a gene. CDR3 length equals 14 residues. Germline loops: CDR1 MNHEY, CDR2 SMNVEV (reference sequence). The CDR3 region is CASSSGQGAGEQFF. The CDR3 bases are TGTGCCAGCAGTTCAGGACAGGGGGCTGGTGAGCAGTTCTTC.

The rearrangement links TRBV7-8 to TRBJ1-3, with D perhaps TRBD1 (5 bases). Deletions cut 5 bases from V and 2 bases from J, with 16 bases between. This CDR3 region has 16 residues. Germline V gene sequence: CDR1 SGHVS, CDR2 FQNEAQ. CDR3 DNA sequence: TGTGCCAGCAGCCAACCAGGGACTTCACCTGGAAACACCATATATTTT. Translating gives CASSQPGTSPGNTIYF.

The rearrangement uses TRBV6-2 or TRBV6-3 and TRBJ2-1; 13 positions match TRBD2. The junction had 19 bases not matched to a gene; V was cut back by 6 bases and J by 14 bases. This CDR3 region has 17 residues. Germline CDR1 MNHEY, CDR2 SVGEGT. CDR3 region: CASSPIPSGTSGIREFF. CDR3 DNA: TGTGCCAGCAGCCCAATACCCTCCGGGACTAGCGGGATCAGGGAGTTCTTC.

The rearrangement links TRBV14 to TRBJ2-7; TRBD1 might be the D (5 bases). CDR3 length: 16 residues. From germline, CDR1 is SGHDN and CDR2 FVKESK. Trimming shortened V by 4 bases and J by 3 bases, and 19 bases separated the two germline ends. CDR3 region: CASSPIDSRGVYEQYF. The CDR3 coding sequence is TGTGCCAGCAGCCCGATCGACAGTCGCGGAGTCTACGAGCAGTACTTC.

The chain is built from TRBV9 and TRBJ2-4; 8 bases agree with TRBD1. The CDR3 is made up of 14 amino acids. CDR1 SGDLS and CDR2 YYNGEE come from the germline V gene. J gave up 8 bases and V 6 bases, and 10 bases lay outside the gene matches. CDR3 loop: CASNIGQGGDIQYF. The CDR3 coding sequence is TGTGCCAGCAACATCGGACAGGGAGGTGACATTCAGTACTTC.

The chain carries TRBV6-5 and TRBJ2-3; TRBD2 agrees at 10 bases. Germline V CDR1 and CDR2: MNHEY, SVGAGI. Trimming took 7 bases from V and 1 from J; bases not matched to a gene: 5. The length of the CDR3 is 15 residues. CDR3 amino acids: CASTGLAERTDTQYF. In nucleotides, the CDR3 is TGTGCCAGCACTGGACTAGCGGAACGCACAGATACGCAGTATTTT.

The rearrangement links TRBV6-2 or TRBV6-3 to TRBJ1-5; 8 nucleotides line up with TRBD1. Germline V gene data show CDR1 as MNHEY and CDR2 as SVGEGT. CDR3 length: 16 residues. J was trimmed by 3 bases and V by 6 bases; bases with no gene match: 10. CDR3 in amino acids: CASSSRTGWDNQPQHF. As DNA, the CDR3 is TGTGCCAGCAGCAGTAGGACAGGGTGGGACAATCAGCCCCAGCATTTT.

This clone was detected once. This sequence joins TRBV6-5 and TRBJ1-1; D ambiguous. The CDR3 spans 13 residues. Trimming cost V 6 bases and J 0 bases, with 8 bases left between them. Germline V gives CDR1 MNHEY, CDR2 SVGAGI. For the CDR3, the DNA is TGTGCCAGCAGGCGTACAGTGAACACTGAAGCTTTCTTT. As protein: CASRRTVNTEAFF.

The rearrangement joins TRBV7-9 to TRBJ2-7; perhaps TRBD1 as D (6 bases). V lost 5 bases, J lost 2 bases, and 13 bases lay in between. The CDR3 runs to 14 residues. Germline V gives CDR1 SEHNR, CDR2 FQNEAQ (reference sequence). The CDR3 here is CASSIPGETYEQYF. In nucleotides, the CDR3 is TGTGCCAGCAGCATACCAGGGGAAACCTACGAGCAGTACTTC.

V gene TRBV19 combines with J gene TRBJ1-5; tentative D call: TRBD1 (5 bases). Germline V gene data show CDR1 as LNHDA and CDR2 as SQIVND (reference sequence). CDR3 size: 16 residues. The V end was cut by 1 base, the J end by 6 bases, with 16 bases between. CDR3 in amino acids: CASSIVQGSNGQPQHF. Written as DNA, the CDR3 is TGTGCCAGTAGTATAGTTCAGGGTTCGAACGGTCAGCCCCAGCATTTT.

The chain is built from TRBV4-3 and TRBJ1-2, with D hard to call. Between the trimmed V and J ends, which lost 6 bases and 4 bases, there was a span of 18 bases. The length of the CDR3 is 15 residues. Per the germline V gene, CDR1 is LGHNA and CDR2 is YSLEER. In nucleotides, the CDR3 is TGCGCCAGCAGTCTCCAGGCGGGAGCTGGCTATGGCTACACCTTC. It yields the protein CASSLQAGAGYGYTF.

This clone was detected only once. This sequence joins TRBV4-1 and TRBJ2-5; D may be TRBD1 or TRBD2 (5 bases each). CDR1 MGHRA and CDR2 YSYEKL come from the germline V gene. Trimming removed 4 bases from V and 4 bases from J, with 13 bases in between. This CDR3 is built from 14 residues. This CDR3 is CASSPEGSGETQYF. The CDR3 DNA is TGCGCCAGCAGCCCAGAGGGGAGCGGAGAGACCCAGTACTTC.

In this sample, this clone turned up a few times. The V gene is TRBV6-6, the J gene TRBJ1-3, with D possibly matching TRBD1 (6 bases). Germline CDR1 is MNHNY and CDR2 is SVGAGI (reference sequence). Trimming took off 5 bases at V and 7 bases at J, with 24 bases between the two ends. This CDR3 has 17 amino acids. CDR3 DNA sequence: TGTGCCAGCAGTCCGAACTCAGGGGCAGTTGTAAGGAACACCATATATTTT. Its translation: CASSPNSGAVVRNTIYF.

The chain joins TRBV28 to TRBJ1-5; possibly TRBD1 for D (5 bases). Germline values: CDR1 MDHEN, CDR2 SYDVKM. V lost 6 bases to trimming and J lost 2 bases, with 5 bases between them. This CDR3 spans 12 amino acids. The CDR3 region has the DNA TGTGCCAGCAGCAGGGGCAATCAGCCCCAGCATTTT. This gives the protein CASSRGNQPQHF. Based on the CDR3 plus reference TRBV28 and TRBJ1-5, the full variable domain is DVKVTQSSRYLVKRTGEKVFLECVQDMDHENMFWYRQDPGLGLRLIYFSYDVKMKEKGDIPEGYSVSREKKERFSLILESASTNQTSMYLCASSRGNQPQHFGDGTRLSIL.

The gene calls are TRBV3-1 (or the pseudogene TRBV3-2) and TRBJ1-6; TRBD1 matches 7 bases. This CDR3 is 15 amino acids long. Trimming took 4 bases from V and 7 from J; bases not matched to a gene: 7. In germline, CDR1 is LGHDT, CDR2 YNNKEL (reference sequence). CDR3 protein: CASSRHRGNNSPLHF. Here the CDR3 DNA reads TGTGCCAGCAGCCGCCACAGGGGTAACAATTCACCCCTCCACTTT.

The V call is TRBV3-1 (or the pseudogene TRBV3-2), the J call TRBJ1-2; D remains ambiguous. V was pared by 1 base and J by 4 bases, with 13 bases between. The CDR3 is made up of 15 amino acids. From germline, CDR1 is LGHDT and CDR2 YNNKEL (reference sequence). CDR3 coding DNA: TGTGCCAGCAGCCAAGGACCGGACGGGATCTATGGCTACACCTTC. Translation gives CASSQGPDGIYGYTF.

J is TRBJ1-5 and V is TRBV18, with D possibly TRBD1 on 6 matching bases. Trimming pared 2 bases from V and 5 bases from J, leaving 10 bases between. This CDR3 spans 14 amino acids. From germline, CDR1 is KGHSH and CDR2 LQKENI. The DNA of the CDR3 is TGTGCCAGCTCACCAACAGGGTTAGATCAGCCCCAGCATTTT. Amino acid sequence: CASSPTGLDQPQHF.

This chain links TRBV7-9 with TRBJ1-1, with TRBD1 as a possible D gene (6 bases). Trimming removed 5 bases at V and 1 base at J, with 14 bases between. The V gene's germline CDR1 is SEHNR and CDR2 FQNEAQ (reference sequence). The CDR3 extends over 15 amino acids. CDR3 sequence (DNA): TGTGCCAGCAGCCCCGACAGGATTAAGAACACTGAAGCTTTCTTT. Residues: CASSPDRIKNTEAFF.

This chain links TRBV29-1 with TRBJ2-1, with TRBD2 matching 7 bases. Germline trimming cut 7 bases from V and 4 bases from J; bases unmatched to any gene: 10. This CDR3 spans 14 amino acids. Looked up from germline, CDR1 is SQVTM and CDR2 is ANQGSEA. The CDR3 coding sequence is TGCAGCGCTCTCCGGGCGGGAGCTTACAATGAGCAGTTCTTC. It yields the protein CSALRAGAYNEQFF.

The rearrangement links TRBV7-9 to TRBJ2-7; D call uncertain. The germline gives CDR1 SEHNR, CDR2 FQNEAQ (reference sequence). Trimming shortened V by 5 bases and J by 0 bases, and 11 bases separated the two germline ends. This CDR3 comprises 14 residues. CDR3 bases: TGTGCCAGCAGCCCCGGGTCGGCCTCCTACGAGCAGTACTTC. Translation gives CASSPGSASYEQYF.

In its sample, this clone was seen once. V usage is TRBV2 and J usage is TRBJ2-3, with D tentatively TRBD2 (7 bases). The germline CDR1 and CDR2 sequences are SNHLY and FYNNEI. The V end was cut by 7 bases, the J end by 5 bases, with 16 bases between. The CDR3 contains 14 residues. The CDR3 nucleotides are TGTGCCAGCAAATCAGTAGGGGGGGGAGATACGCAGTATTTT. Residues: CASKSVGGGDTQYF.

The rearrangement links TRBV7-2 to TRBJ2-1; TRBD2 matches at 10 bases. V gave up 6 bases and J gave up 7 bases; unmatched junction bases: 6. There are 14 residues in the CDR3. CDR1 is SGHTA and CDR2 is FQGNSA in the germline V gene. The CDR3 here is CASRSTTSGNEQFF. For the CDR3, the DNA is TGTGCCAGCAGATCCACGACTAGCGGGAATGAGCAGTTCTTC.

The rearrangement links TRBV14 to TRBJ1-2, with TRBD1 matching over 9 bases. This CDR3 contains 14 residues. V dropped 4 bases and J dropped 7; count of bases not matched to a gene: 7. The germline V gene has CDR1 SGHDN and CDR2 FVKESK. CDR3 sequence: CASSRQLQGAGYTF. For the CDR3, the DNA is TGTGCCAGCAGCCGGCAACTACAGGGGGCTGGCTACACCTTC.

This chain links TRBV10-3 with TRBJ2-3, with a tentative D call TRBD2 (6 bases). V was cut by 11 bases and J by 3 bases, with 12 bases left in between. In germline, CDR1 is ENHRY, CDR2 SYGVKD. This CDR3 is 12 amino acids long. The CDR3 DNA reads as TGTGCCTTCGCTAGCGTGACAGATACGCAGTATTTT. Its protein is CAFASVTDTQYF.